This paragraph covers one T cell receptor beta chain sequence. Antigen unknown. The data stem from a study of lymphopenia after photon versus proton radiotherapy. Study-wide points: Oligoclonal CD8+ Temra expansion after nadir drove photon patients' diversity drop. Better survival with proton therapy was suggested as possible, not demonstrated. Under photons, naive T cells and diversity fell while effector/memory populations rose. In patients who died, overall survival fell as post-nadir TCR diversity dropped more.

Using immunoSEQ multiplex PCR, the repertoire was profiled, and TCRdb retains in-frame clones only, with some absent. Among 60,000 to 75,000 clones listed, approximately 84% were seen once. CDR1 is LNHDA and CDR2 is SQIVND in the germline V gene (reference sequence). Trimming at V came to 6 bases and at J to 4 bases, leaving 7 bases not matched to a gene. This CDR3 comprises 14 residues. Sequences were derived from peripheral blood, sampled from a patient treated with photon-based radiotherapy. The chain uses TRBV19 and TRBJ1-2; 8 nucleotides align to TRBD1. The receptor comes from a man aged 40-50 years with gastric cancer. CDR3 in amino acids: CASRVRGTGYGYTF. The CDR3 DNA reads as TGTGCCAGTAGGGTCCGAGGGACAGGCTATGGCTACACCTTC.